The rows below give T cell receptor beta chains drawn from one sample of a study of blood T cell repertoires in COVID-19. TCRdb's copy holds only in-frame clones and misses some; the assay was immunoSEQ multiplex PCR. The sample has 60,000 to 85,000 clones, around 74% seen once. The sample taken for sequencing was peripheral blood. These receptors were collected from a man aged 65 to 85 with acute or convalescent COVID-19. CDR3s include the opening cysteine and the closing phenylalanine or tryptophan. The D gene is left open where the match is weak. Size tells how often a clone was seen (once, few, many) or the class of an expanded clone, and some rows leave it out.

D,length,size,J,V,DNA,CDR3
TRBD1,13,NA,TRBJ2-5,TRBV10-3,TGTGCCATCGGCCCTGGGACAGAAGAGACCCAGTACTTC,CAIGPGTEETQYF
TRBD1,17,NA,TRBJ1-1,TRBV5-1,TGCGCCAGCAGCCCAGGACAGGGGAGGGACATGAACACTGAAGCTTTCTTT,CASSPGQGRDMNTEAFF
TRBD1,14,NA,TRBJ2-5,TRBV18,TGTGCCAGCTCACGGACAGGCAGCCAAGAGACCCAGTACTTC,CASSRTGSQETQYF
NA,13,few,TRBJ1-4,TRBV19,TGTGCCAGTGTCCGAGGGCACGGTGAAAAACTGTTTTTT,CASVRGHGEKLFF
NA,12,NA,TRBJ2-5,TRBV5-1,TGCGCCAGCAGCGGATCCCAAGAGGCCCAGTACTTC,CASSGSQEAQYF
NA,14,few,TRBJ1-3,TRBV19,TGTGCCAGTAGTATCAGCGATTCTGGAAACACCATATATTTT,CASSISDSGNTIYF
TRBD1,15,NA,TRBJ2-3,TRBV18,TGTGCCAGCTCACAGATGGGACAGGCCACAGATACGCAGTATTTT,CASSQMGQATDTQYF
TRBD1,14,medium-sized,TRBJ1-6,TRBV5-4,TGTGCCAGCAGTTTACAGGGGATGTATTCACCCCTCCACTTT,CASSLQGMYSPLHF
NA,15,NA,TRBJ1-6,TRBV28,TGTGCCAGCAGCCAGACACAGGGCGGGAATTCACCCCTCCACTTT,CASSQTQGGNSPLHF
NA,17,NA,TRBJ1-3,TRBV5-1,TGCGCCAGCAGCCTAATGACTCCTGCGGGCTCTGGAAACACCATATATTTT,CASSLMTPAGSGNTIYF
NA,17,NA,TRBJ2-3,TRBV25-1,TGTGCCAGCAGTGAATGGGAACTGGGGGGAGCAACAGATACGCAGTATTTT,CASSEWELGGATDTQYF
TRBD1,14,NA,TRBJ2-5,TRBV10-3,TGTGCCATCAGTGCCCCAGGGGGCAGTGAGACCCAGTACTTC,CAISAPGGSETQYF
NA,15,NA,TRBJ2-3,TRBV18,TGTGCCAGCTCAATTGTGGTCCAGGGCACAGATACGCAGTATTTT,CASSIVVQGTDTQYF
TRBD2,15,once,TRBJ2-2,TRBV5-1,TGCGCCAGCAGCCCGACTAGCGGGAACACCGGGGAGCTGTTTTTT,CASSPTSGNTGELFF
TRBD2,15,few,TRBJ2-5,TRBV7-8,TGTGCCAGCAGCTTAGGGCGGGAGTCGGGAGAGACCCAGTACTTC,CASSLGRESGETQYF
NA,12,NA,TRBJ1-2,TRBV7-9,TGTGCCAGCAGCTTAGGCGATTATGGCTACACCTTC,CASSLGDYGYTF
NA,14,NA,TRBJ1-5,TRBV28,TGTGCCAGCAGCAGACACGTTAGCAATCAGCCCCAGCATTTT,CASSRHVSNQPQHF
NA,15,NA,TRBJ2-7,TRBV6-5,TGTGCCAGCAGTTACGAGCGGCTTCCCTCCTACGAGCAGTACTTC,CASSYERLPSYEQYF
NA,14,NA,TRBJ2-1,TRBV10-2,TGCGCCAGCAGGGAACTAGGCTCCTACAATGAGCAGTTCTTC,CASRELGSYNEQFF
NA,15,NA,TRBJ2-7,TRBV6-2/TRBV6-3,TGTGCCAGCAGTTACGTGGCTAGCGCTACCTACGAGCAGTACTTC,CASSYVASATYEQYF
TRBD1,15,NA,TRBJ2-2,TRBV6-5,TGTGCCAGCAGCCAGACAGGGGGCCACACCGGGGAGCTGTTTTTT,CASSQTGGHTGELFF
TRBD2,16,NA,TRBJ2-7,TRBV18,TGTGCCAGCTCGTTTGATCTAGCGGGAATCGTCTACGAGCAGTACTTC,CASSFDLAGIVYEQYF
NA,19,few,TRBJ2-2,TRBV9,TGTGCCAGCAGCGTAGGTGGTCGTCTAGCCCTCCGAGGCACCGGGGAGCTGTTTTTT,CASSVGGRLALRGTGELFF
NA,14,few,TRBJ2-3,TRBV5-1,TGCGCCAGCAGCATCGGGACTGGCACAGATACGCAGTATTTT,CASSIGTGTDTQYF
NA,15,few,TRBJ2-1,TRBV4-2,TGTGCCAGCAGCCCGGAGATGTCTTCCTACAATGAGCAGTTCTTC,CASSPEMSSYNEQFF
TRBD1,15,NA,TRBJ1-2,TRBV18,TGTGCCAGCTCACCACCGACAGGGGGAGTTTATGGCTACACCTTC,CASSPPTGGVYGYTF
NA,13,NA,TRBJ2-7,TRBV9,TGTGCCAGCAGCGTAGATGGCAGGGGCGAGCAGTACTTC,CASSVDGRGEQYF
NA,13,NA,TRBJ2-7,TRBV10-3,TGTGCCATCAGTGAGGGCCGATCCTACGAGCAGTACTTC,CAISEGRSYEQYF
TRBD1,15,NA,TRBJ1-5,TRBV7-9,TGTGCCAGCAGCGAGGGGACAGGGGTTGGTCAGCCCCAGCATTTT,CASSEGTGVGQPQHF
NA,15,NA,TRBJ1-4,TRBV7-3,TGTGCCAGCAGCCTCCTGGGGGGAACTAATGAAAAACTGTTTTTT,CASSLLGGTNEKLFF
NA,14,NA,TRBJ2-1,TRBV3-1/TRBV3-2,TGTGCCAGCAGCCGCTCCACGGAGTACAATGAGCAGTTCTTC,CASSRSTEYNEQFF
NA,15,NA,TRBJ2-3,TRBV5-1,TGCGCCAGCAGCTCCTCAGTAATAGCGACTGATACGCAGTATTTT,CASSSSVIATDTQYF
NA,15,NA,TRBJ1-2,TRBV19,TGTGCCAGTAGTATCTTTCACAGGGAGAACTATGGCTACACCTTC,CASSIFHRENYGYTF
TRBD2,16,NA,TRBJ2-7,TRBV2,TGTGCCAGCAGGGATCCCCTCGGTAGCGGGCATTCTGAGCAGTACTTC,CASRDPLGSGHSEQYF
TRBD1,15,NA,TRBJ1-3,TRBV10-2,TGCGCCAGCAGTCCTAGCCGGGGACAGGGAGACACCATATATTTT,CASSPSRGQGDTIYF
TRBD1,18,NA,TRBJ1-5,TRBV6-2/TRBV6-3,TGTGCCAGCAGTTACAACAGGGGTCTACCAAATATCAATCAGCCCCAGCATTTT,CASSYNRGLPNINQPQHF
NA,12,few,TRBJ1-1,TRBV7-9,TGTGCCAGCAGCCCCAGGAACACTGAAGCTTTCTTT,CASSPRNTEAFF
NA,13,NA,TRBJ1-2,TRBV2,TGTGCCAGCAGTGGTAACAGGATCTATGGCTACACCTTC,CASSGNRIYGYTF
NA,13,NA,TRBJ1-1,TRBV21-1,TGTGCCAGCAAATCGGGGGGGATCACTGAAGCTTTCTTT,CASKSGGITEAFF
NA,15,NA,TRBJ2-7,TRBV15,TGTGCCACCAGCAGACCCGGGACTGACTCCTACGAGCAGTACTTC,CATSRPGTDSYEQYF
NA,15,medium-sized,TRBJ1-5,TRBV2,TGTGCCAGCAGTGAAATTGGCAGGAGCAATCAGCCCCAGCATTTT,CASSEIGRSNQPQHF